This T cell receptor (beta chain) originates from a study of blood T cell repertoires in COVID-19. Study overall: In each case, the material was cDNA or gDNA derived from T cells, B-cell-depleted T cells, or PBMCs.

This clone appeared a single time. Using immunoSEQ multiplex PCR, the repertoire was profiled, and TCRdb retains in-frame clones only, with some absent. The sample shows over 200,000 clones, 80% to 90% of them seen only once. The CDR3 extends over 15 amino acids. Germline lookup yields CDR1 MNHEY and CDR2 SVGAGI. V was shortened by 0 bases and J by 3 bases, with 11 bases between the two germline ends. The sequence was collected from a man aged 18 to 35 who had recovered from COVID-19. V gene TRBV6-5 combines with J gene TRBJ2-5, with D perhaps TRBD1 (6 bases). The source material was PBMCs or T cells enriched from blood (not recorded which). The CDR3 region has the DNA TGTGCCAGCAGTTACTCAGGGGGTAGGGAAGAGACCCAGTACTTC. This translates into CASSYSGGREETQYF.